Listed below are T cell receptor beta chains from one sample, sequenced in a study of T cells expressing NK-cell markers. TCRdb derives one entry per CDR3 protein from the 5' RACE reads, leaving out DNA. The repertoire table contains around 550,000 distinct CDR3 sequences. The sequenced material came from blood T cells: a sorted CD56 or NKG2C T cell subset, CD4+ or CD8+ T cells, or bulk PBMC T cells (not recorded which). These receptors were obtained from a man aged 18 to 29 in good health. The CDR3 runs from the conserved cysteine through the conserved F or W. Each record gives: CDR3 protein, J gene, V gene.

CSVSYPEGRATGELFF,TRBJ2-2,TRBV29-1
CASSLEHRDRVVRADTQYF,TRBJ2-3,TRBV12-3/TRBV12-4
CASSLTGSSNTGELFF,TRBJ2-2,TRBV11-2
CASSFRGLGTGLSETQYF,TRBJ2-5,TRBV7-2
CASSEQGVQPQHF,TRBJ1-5,TRBV2
CASVPKGARETQYF,TRBJ2-5,TRBV25-1
CASSPLGTDGQETQYF,TRBJ2-5,TRBV28
CAIAGTTNYGYTF,TRBJ1-2,TRBV10-3
CAGSPAGTSLGDTQYF,TRBJ2-3,TRBV6-2/TRBV6-3
CAIGETRRLTDTQYF,TRBJ2-3,TRBV10-3
CASGGPDRETQYF,TRBJ2-5,TRBV7-2